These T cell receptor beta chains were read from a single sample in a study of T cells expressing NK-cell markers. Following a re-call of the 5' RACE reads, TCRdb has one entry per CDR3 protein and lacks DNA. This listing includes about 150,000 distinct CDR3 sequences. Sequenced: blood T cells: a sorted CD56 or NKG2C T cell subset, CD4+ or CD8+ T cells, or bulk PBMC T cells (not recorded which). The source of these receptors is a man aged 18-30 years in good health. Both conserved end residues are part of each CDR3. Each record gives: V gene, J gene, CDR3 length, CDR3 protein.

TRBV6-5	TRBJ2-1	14	CASSYNGLSNEQFF
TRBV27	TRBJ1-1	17	CASSPSGFWRVNTEAFF
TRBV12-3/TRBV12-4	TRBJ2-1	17	CASSLPPREGPYNEQFF
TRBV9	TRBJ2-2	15	CASSPRKEYTGELFF
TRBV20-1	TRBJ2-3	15	CSALQGTSSSDTQYF
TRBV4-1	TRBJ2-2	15	CASRPNPGGTGELFF
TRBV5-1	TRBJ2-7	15	CASSMGQGRRYEQYF
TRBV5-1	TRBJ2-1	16	CASSWLPGQGNNEQFF
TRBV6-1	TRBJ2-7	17	CASSIRSRDRGAYEQYF
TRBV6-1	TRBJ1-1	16	CASSELGRGTNTEAFF
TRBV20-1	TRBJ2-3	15	CSVPPLAGGTDTQYF
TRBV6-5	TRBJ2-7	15	CASSYSLSAGDEQYF
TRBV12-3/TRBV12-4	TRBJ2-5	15	CASSAPRGGSETQYF
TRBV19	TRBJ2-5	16	CASSIWGGTPQETQYF
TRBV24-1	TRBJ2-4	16	CATSDGSLLAKNIQYF
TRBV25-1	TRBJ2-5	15	CASSGLSGVHETQYF
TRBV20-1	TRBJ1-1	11	CSAPYTGHAFF
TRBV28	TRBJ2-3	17	CASSLRHLLQGSDTQYF
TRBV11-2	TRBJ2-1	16	CASSFYAGGPDNEQFF
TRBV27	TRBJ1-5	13	CASRAGTVMRQHF
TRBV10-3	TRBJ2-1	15	CAISAGTDKYNEQFF
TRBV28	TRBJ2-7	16	CASSSPPTSVSYEQYF
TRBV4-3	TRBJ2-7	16	CASSPGPRGREIEQYF
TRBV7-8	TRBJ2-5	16	CASSLDGRGVQETQYF
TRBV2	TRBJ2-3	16	CASSEAAAVGTDTQYF
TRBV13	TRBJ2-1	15	CASSLRQASYNEQFF
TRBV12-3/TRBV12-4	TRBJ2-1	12	CASSLRRHEQFF
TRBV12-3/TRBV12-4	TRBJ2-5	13	CASRRGGQETQYF
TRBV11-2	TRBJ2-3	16	CASSSLSGRSTDTQYF
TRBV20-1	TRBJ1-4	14	CSAPGTTRGEKLFF
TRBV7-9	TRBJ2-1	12	CASSATDNEQFF
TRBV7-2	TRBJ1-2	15	CASSWTGTGYAGYTF
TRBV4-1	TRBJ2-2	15	CASSPDSSYTGELFF
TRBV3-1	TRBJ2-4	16	CASSQGSSPSVNIQYF
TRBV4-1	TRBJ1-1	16	CASSQGGQGVSAEAFF
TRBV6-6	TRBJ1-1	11	CASFGGSEAFF
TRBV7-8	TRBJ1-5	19	CASSRGTRTGSYSNQPQHF
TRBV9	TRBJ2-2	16	CASSLEVGYDTGELFF
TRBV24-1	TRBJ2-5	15	CATSDPRQASETQYF
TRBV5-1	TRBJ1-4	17	CASSFGTAFPLNEKLFF
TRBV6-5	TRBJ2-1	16	CASSFVSRGSYNEQFF
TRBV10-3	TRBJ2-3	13	CANRGTEGDTQYF
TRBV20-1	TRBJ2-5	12	CSAGSGEETQYF
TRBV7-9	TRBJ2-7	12	CASSHWDSEQYF
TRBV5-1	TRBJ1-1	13	CASSLAAAAEAFF
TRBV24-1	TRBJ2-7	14	CATSDPDRGPEQYF